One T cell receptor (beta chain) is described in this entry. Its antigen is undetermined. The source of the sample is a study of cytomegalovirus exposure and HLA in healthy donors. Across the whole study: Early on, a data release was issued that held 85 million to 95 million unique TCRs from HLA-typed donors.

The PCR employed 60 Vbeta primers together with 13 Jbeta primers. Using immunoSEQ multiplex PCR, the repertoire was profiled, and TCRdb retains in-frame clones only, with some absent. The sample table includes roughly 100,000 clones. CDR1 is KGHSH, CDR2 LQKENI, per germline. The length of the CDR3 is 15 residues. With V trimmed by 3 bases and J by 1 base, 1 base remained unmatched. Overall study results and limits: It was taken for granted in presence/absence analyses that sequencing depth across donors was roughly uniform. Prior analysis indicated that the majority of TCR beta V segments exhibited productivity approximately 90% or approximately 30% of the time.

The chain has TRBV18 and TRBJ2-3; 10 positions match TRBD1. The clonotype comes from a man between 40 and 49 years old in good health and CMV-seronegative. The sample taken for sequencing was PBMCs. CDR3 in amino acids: CASSPGTGGTDTQYF. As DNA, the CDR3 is TGTGCCAGCTCACCCGGGACAGGGGGCACAGATACGCAGTATTTT.